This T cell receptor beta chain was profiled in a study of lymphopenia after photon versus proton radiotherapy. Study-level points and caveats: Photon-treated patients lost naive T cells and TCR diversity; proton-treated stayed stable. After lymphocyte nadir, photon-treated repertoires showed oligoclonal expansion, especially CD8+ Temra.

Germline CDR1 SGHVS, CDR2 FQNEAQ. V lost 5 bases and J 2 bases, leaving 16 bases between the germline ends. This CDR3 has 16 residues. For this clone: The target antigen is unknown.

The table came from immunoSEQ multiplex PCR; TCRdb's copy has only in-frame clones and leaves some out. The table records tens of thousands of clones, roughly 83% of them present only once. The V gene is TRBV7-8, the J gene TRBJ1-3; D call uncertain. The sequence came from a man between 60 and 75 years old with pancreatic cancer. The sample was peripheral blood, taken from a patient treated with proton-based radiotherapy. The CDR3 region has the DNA TGTGCCAGCAGCCCACACCCCGCGGCGGCTGGAAACACCATATATTTT. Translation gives CASSPHPAAAGNTIYF.